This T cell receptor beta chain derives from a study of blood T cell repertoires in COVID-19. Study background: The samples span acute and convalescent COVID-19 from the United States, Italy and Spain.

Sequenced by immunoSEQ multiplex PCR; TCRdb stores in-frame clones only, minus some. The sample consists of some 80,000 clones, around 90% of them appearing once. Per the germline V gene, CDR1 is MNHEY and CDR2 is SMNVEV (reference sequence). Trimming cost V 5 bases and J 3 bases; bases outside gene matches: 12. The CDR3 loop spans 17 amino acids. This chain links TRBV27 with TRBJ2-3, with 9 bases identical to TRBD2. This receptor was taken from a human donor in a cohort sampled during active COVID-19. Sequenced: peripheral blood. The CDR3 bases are TGTGCCAGCAGTCCCTCCGCGGGGGGGGCGAGGACAGATACGCAGTATTTT. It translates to CASSPSAGGARTDTQYF.